These 30 T cell receptor beta chains were sequenced from one sample in a study of a mutant IDH1 vaccine in newly diagnosed glioma. The sample's time point: week 11, during vaccination. The study gave 300 ug of mutant IDH1 20-mer peptide per vaccine dose, with topical imiquimod. TCRdb's copy holds only in-frame clones and misses some; the assay was immunoSEQ multiplex PCR. The table records 110,000 or so clones, almost 90% of them present only once. The antigens of these receptors remain unknown. Material: PBMCs, obtained from a glioma patient whose treatment included an IDH1 peptide vaccine. These receptors originate from a woman aged 45-59 years with glioma.

The chain joins TRBV7-9 to TRBJ2-7, with 10 bases fitting TRBD2. V gave up 4 bases and J gave up 5 bases; unmatched junction bases: 5. Per the germline V gene, CDR1 is SEHNR and CDR2 is FQNEAQ (reference sequence). CDR3 length equals 14 residues. DNA of the CDR3: TGTGCCAGCAGCTCCAGAGCGGGAGGGCACGAGCAGTACTTC. Translation gives CASSSRAGGHEQYF.

The V call is TRBV9, the J call TRBJ2-3, with TRBD2 identical over 8 bases. The V and J ends lost 1 base and 0 bases, in that order; junction bases with no gene match: 13. The germline V gene has CDR1 SGDLS and CDR2 YYNGEE. The CDR3 consists of 19 residues. The CDR3 sequence is CASSVTSPGGGVSTDTQYF. The CDR3 DNA is TGTGCCAGCAGCGTAACTAGCCCGGGAGGGGGAGTGAGCACAGATACGCAGTATTTT.

This sequence joins TRBV6-5 and TRBJ1-2, with 12 bases lining up with TRBD1. Germline V lookup: CDR1 MNHEY, CDR2 SVGAGI. V was pared by 6 bases and J by 7 bases, with 3 bases of the junction left unmatched. The CDR3 contains 13 residues. CDR3 in DNA: TGTGCCAGCAGGGGACAGGGGGCGGGTGGCTACACCTTC. It yields the protein CASRGQGAGGYTF.

This chain uses TRBV15 with TRBJ1-2, with D uncertain. The CDR3 length is 14 residues. Trimming cost V 1 base and J 8 bases, with 14 bases left between them. The germline V gene has CDR1 LNHNV and CDR2 YYDKDF (reference sequence). The CDR3: CATSRASGWHGYTF. The CDR3 region has the DNA TGTGCCACCAGCAGAGCTAGCGGATGGCACGGCTACACCTTC.

The genes are TRBV10-3 and TRBJ1-2; D is unclear. The germline V gene encodes CDR1 ENHRY and CDR2 SYGVKD. V was trimmed by 0 bases and J by 1 base, leaving 12 bases between them. This CDR3 has 16 amino acids. In DNA form, the CDR3 reads TGTGCCATCAGTGAGTCGACAACAGCTGATAACTATGGCTACACCTTC. It yields the protein CAISESTTADNYGYTF.

The V gene is TRBV6-4, the J gene TRBJ1-1; D remains unclear. This CDR3 contains 16 residues. With 0 bases removed from V and 0 bases from J, the gap between germline ends came to 11 bases. The germline CDR1 and CDR2 sequences are MRHNA and SNTAGT. The DNA for the CDR3 is TGTGCCAGCAGTGACTCGAAACCCGGAGTGAACACTGAAGCTTTCTTT. Translated, it gives CASSDSKPGVNTEAFF.

The J gene is TRBJ1-1, the V gene TRBV29-1; unclear D gene. CDR3 length: 13 residues. Per germline, CDR1 SQVTM and CDR2 ANQGSEA. V shed 5 bases and J shed 0 bases, with 10 bases lying between them. CDR3 bases: TGCAGCGTTACCCTCTTGGTGAACACTGAAGCTTTCTTT. It translates to CSVTLLVNTEAFF. Combining the CDR3 with reference TRBV29-1 and TRBJ1-1 gives the whole variable domain SAVISQKPSRDICQRGTSLTIQCQVDSQVTMMFWYRQQPGQSLTLIATANQGSEATYESGFVIDKFPISRPNLTFSTLTVSNMSPEDSSIYLCSVTLLVNTEAFFGQGTRLTVV.

This chain links TRBV7-2 with TRBJ1-1; TRBD1 is a possible D gene (6 bases). Per the germline V gene, CDR1 is SGHTA and CDR2 is FQGNSA. The V end was cut by 6 bases, the J end by 2 bases, with 19 bases between. This CDR3 region has 16 residues. CDR3: CASSPGTRTFNTEAFF. The DNA for the CDR3 is TGTGCCAGCAGTCCCGGGACACGCACTTTCAACACTGAAGCTTTCTTT.

In DNA form, the CDR3 reads TGTGCCAGCAGCTCCAGTGGCCATGAGCAGTTCTTC. Translation: CASSSSGHEQFF. The rearrangement uses TRBV7-9 and TRBJ2-1; D uncertain. Trimming took off 4 bases at V and 8 bases at J, with 9 bases between the two ends. CDR1 is SEHNR, CDR2 FQNEAQ, per germline (reference sequence). The CDR3 contains 12 residues. Combining the CDR3 with reference TRBV7-9 and TRBJ2-1 gives the whole variable domain DTGVSQNPRHKITKRGQNVTFRCDPISEHNRLYWYRQTLGQGPEFLTYFQNEAQLEKSRLLSDRFSAERPKGSFSTLEIQRTEQGDSAMYLCASSSSGHEQFFGPGTRLTVL.

CDR3 protein: CASSLGVRGMSEQYF. DNA of the CDR3: TGTGCCAGCAGCTTGGGAGTCAGGGGGATGAGTGAGCAGTACTTC. The V gene is TRBV5-4, the J gene TRBJ2-7; 7 bases agree with TRBD1. The germline V gene encodes CDR1 SGHNT and CDR2 YYREEE (reference sequence). The ends lost 0 bases at V and 7 bases at J; junction bases unmatched: 10. This CDR3 has 15 residues.

The chain carries TRBV9 and TRBJ2-1; 7 bases match TRBD2. The CDR3 contains 14 residues. Germline V CDR1 and CDR2: SGDLS, YYNGEE. After removal of 3 bases from V and 9 bases from J, the junction contained 9 bases not matched to a gene. DNA of the CDR3: TGTGCCAGCAGCGAGGGGCCGACTAGCCTTGAGCAGTTCTTC. It encodes CASSEGPTSLEQFF.

The sample holds one count of this clone. The chain joins TRBV28 to TRBJ2-4; maybe TRBD1 (6 bases). The CDR3 runs to 17 residues. Per germline, CDR1 MDHEN and CDR2 SYDVKM. V was clipped by 5 bases and J by 0 bases, with 17 bases between them. As DNA, the CDR3 is TGTGCCAGCAGTAACATCCGGGACAATTTAGCCAAAAACATTCAGTACTTC. Encoded protein: CASSNIRDNLAKNIQYF.

The chain uses TRBV28 and TRBJ1-5; perhaps TRBD1 as D (5 bases). With 1 base removed from V and 0 bases from J, the gap between germline ends came to 7 bases. In germline, CDR1 is MDHEN, CDR2 SYDVKM. CDR3 size: 15 residues. CDR3 in amino acids: CASSLSQGSNQPQHF. The CDR3 region has the DNA TGTGCCAGCAGTTTATCGCAGGGTAGCAATCAGCCCCAGCATTTT.

The chain recombines TRBV10-2 with TRBJ1-5; D might be TRBD1 (5 bases). The CDR3 consists of 13 residues. The V end lost 1 base, the J end lost 5 bases, and 6 bases lay between the germline ends. Germline V gene data show CDR1 as WSHSY and CDR2 as SAAADI. CDR3 coding DNA: TGCGCCAGCAGTGAGTGGGGGGATCAGCCCCAGCATTTT. Translating gives CASSEWGDQPQHF.

This chain joins TRBV4-1 and TRBJ1-6; 9 bases are a match to TRBD1. Losses at the gene ends were 1 base for V and 8 bases for J; bases not matched to a gene: 6. Germline values: CDR1 MGHRA, CDR2 YSYEKL. This CDR3 spans 16 amino acids. The chain's CDR3 is CASSQVQWDRDSPLHF. The CDR3 region has the DNA TGCGCCAGCAGCCAAGTTCAATGGGACAGGGATTCACCCCTCCACTTT.

V usage is TRBV2 and J usage is TRBJ1-1; no firm D call. The CDR3 runs 16 residues. V lost 2 bases, J lost 0 bases, and 13 bases lay in between. Germline-derived CDR1 and CDR2 are SNHLY and FYNNEI. The CDR3 spells CASSEWAVNMNTEAFF. The CDR3 DNA reads TGTGCCAGCAGTGAATGGGCAGTCAACATGAACACTGAAGCTTTCTTT.

The chain employs TRBV4-2 and TRBJ2-3; 9 bases map to TRBD2. The CDR3 sequence is 18 residues long. The trim removed 3 bases at V and 5 bases at J, leaving 15 bases unmatched. CDR1 is LGHNA and CDR2 is YNFKEQ in the germline V gene. The chain's CDR3 is CASSQANLAGVAGDTQYF. CDR3 in DNA: TGTGCCAGCAGCCAGGCAAATTTAGCGGGAGTGGCGGGAGATACGCAGTATTTT.

The rearrangement uses TRBV5-1 and TRBJ1-2; D is ambiguous. The V and J ends lost 0 bases and 9 bases respectively, with 15 bases between them. From germline, CDR1 is SGHRS and CDR2 YFSETQ. This CDR3 has 14 residues. CDR3 sequence reads: CASSLGGPRESYTF. The CDR3 DNA reads as TGCGCCAGCAGCTTGGGGGGTCCGAGGGAGAGCTACACCTTC.

The chain joins TRBV5-1 to TRBJ2-7; 10 positions agree with TRBD1. The CDR3 is 14 residues long. V shed 3 bases and J 5 bases; nucleotides not matched to a gene: 5. CDR1 and CDR2 (germline): SGHRS, YFSETQ. The CDR3: CASSWGQGLNEQYF. In DNA, the CDR3 is TGCGCCAGCAGCTGGGGACAGGGGTTAAACGAGCAGTACTTC.

The rearrangement joins TRBV4-2 to TRBJ2-7; 8 nucleotides match TRBD2. This CDR3 spans 17 amino acids. V lost 2 bases, J lost 1 base, and 10 bases stayed unmatched. In germline, CDR1 is LGHNA, CDR2 YNFKEQ. For the CDR3, the DNA is TGTGCCAGCAGCCAAAGGATGATTACTAGCGGTTCCTACGAGCAGTACTTC. Translating gives CASSQRMITSGSYEQYF.

The rearrangement links TRBV10-3 to TRBJ1-2; perhaps TRBD1 as D (5 bases). Germline CDR1 ENHRY, CDR2 SYGVKD. Trimming took 5 bases from V and 2 from J, leaving 15 bases between them. The CDR3 sequence is 15 residues long. The CDR3, as DNA: TGTGCCATCAGTTCGGGAGGGGCAGGGAACTATGGCTACACCTTC. Translating gives CAISSGGAGNYGYTF.

The chain combines TRBV19 with TRBJ2-6; 8 positions match TRBD2. Trimming took 6 bases from V and 0 from J; bases not matched to a gene: 22. CDR1 is LNHDA and CDR2 is SQIVND in the germline V gene (reference sequence). The CDR3 extends over 22 amino acids. The CDR3 nucleotides read TGTGCCAGTAGCCTAACCATACTACTAGCCGGCGGGAGGCCCTCTGGGGCCAACGTCCTGACTTTC. Translation: CASSLTILLAGGRPSGANVLTF. Full variable domain (remainder filled in from reference TRBV19 and TRBJ2-6): DGGITQSPKYLFRKEGQNVTLSCEQNLNHDAMYWYRQDPGQGLRLIYYSQIVNDFQKGDIAEGYSVSREKKESFPLTVTSAQKNPTAFYLCASSLTILLAGGRPSGANVLTFGAGSRLTVL.

This clone appeared once. The rearrangement joins TRBV6-5 to TRBJ2-1, with D unclear. Germline V CDR1 and CDR2: MNHEY, SVGAGI. V lost 7 bases and J lost 0, with 4 bases in between. This CDR3 is built from 12 residues. The CDR3 nucleotides read TGTGCCAGCAAGGGCTCCTACAATGAGCAGTTCTTC. It is translated as CASKGSYNEQFF.

This clone was seen once. The chain uses TRBV7-8 and TRBJ1-1; 9 nucleotides align to TRBD1. CDR1 SGHVS and CDR2 FQNEAQ come from the germline V gene. V lost 2 bases to trimming and J lost 2 bases; unmatched junction nucleotides: 6. This CDR3 contains 16 residues. This chain's CDR3 is CASSLRQGGLNTEAFF. CDR3 nucleotide sequence: TGTGCCAGCAGCTTAAGACAGGGGGGCTTAAACACTGAAGCTTTCTTT.

This rearrangement joins TRBV11-2 to TRBJ2-2, with 8 bases aligning to TRBD1. The length of the CDR3 is 15 residues. Germline V gene sequence: CDR1 SGHAT, CDR2 FQNNGV. The junction had 10 bases not matched to a gene; V was cut back by 6 bases and J by 7 bases. The CDR3 nucleotides are TGTGCCAGCAGGACATGGACAGGGCGGGGCGGGGAGCTGTTTTTT. It is translated as CASRTWTGRGGELFF.

V usage is TRBV28 and J usage is TRBJ1-5, with TRBD1 identical over 7 bases. V was pared by 7 bases and J by 9 bases, with 18 bases of the junction left unmatched. The CDR3 runs 16 residues. Germline lookup yields CDR1 MDHEN and CDR2 SYDVKM. Here the CDR3 reads CASTTLRAGGTWPQHF. The CDR3 region has the DNA TGTGCCAGCACTACCTTGAGGGCAGGGGGAACGTGGCCCCAGCATTTT.

V and J are TRBV18 and TRBJ1-1; the D is unclear. The V and J ends lost 6 bases and 0 bases respectively, with 14 bases between them. Per the germline V gene, CDR1 is KGHSH and CDR2 is LQKENI. This CDR3 is 15 amino acids long. The CDR3: CASSHPVTLNTEAFF. DNA of the CDR3: TGTGCCAGCTCTCACCCGGTGACACTGAACACTGAAGCTTTCTTT.

The chain combines TRBV5-4 with TRBJ2-5, with D unclear. This CDR3 comprises 13 residues. Trimming cost V 0 bases and J 5 bases, with 8 bases left between them. The germline V gene has CDR1 SGHNT and CDR2 YYREEE (reference sequence). CDR3 sequence (DNA): TGTGCCAGCAGCTTGGAGGCCCCGGAGACCCAGTACTTC. Translating gives CASSLEAPETQYF. Based on the CDR3 plus reference TRBV5-4 and TRBJ2-5, the full variable domain is ETGVTQSPTHLIKTRGQQVTLRCSSQSGHNTVSWYQQALGQGPQFIFQYYREEENGRGNFPPRFSGLQFPNYSSELNVNALELDDSALYLCASSLEAPETQYFGPGTRLLVL.

The chain uses TRBV10-2 and TRBJ1-1; 7 nucleotides match TRBD1. The CDR3 has 15 amino acids. In germline, CDR1 is WSHSY, CDR2 SAAADI. Trimming took 3 bases from V and 6 from J; bases not matched to a gene: 10. This chain's CDR3 is CASSDPGRGDPEAFF. In DNA form, the CDR3 reads TGCGCCAGCAGTGATCCTGGCAGGGGGGATCCTGAAGCTTTCTTT.

The chain combines TRBV9 with TRBJ2-2; 7 bases map to TRBD1. The CDR3 has 17 residues. V gave up 2 bases and J gave up 0 bases; unmatched junction bases: 7. In germline, CDR1 is SGDLS, CDR2 YYNGEE. CDR3 residues: CASSVLLTGTNTGELFF. The CDR3 DNA follows: TGTGCCAGCAGCGTCCTCCTGACAGGGACGAACACCGGGGAGCTGTTTTTT. The whole variable domain, filled in from reference TRBV9 and TRBJ2-2, reads DSGVTQTPKHLITATGQRVTLRCSPRSGDLSVYWYQQSLDQGLQFLIQYYNGEERAKGNILERFSAQQFPDLHSELNLSSLELGDSALYFCASSVLLTGTNTGELFFGEGSRLTVL.